The 14 T cell receptor beta chains below all came from one sample that was sequenced in a study of blood T cell repertoires in COVID-19. Profiled with immunoSEQ multiplex PCR; TCRdb holds only in-frame clones, not every one. The table has just over 650,000 clones, 70% to 90% seen once; the top ten hold approximately 0.3%. The specimen was peripheral blood. The receptors originated from a woman between 18 and 29 years old with acute or convalescent COVID-19.

The chain combines TRBV29-1 with TRBJ1-2; 11 bases agree with TRBD1. This CDR3 is built from 16 residues. Per the germline V gene, CDR1 is SQVTM and CDR2 is ANQGSEA. The CDR3 loop is CSTEIMGQGGDDGYTF. In DNA form, the CDR3 reads TGCAGTACGGAGATTATGGGACAGGGGGGAGATGATGGCTACACCTTC.

The gene calls are TRBV7-6 and TRBJ2-1; 9 bases match TRBD2. This CDR3 comprises 15 residues. CDR1 SGHVS and CDR2 FNYEAQ come from the germline V gene. The trim removed 2 bases at V and 4 bases at J, leaving 3 bases unmatched. CDR3 protein: CASSLQTSGYNEQFF. The DNA of the CDR3 is TGTGCCAGCAGCTTACAGACTAGCGGTTACAATGAGCAGTTCTTC.

The CDR3 sequence is CASITDIISGNTIYF. In nucleotides, the CDR3 is TGTGCCAGCATCACGGACATTATCTCTGGAAACACCATATATTTT. The rearrangement joins TRBV2 to TRBJ1-3; D possibly corresponds to TRBD1 (5 bases). This CDR3 spans 15 amino acids. The germline CDR1 and CDR2 sequences are SNHLY and FYNNEI. Trimming left V 7 bases short and J 0 bases short, with 13 bases between.

The J gene is TRBJ2-3, the V gene TRBV11-3; no definite D call. Germline V gene data show CDR1 as SGHNT and CDR2 as YENEEA. The CDR3 runs 15 residues. V was pared by 2 bases and J by 4 bases, with 13 bases between. The CDR3 spells CASSLNSFVADTQYF. CDR3 nucleotide sequence: TGTGCCAGCAGCTTAAATAGTTTTGTAGCAGATACGCAGTATTTT.

V and J are TRBV7-9 and TRBJ2-5; TRBD2 agrees at 15 bases. The ends lost 6 bases at V and 4 bases at J; junction bases unmatched: 6. CDR1 SEHNR and CDR2 FQNEAQ come from the germline V gene (reference sequence). The CDR3 contains 16 residues. CDR3 loop: CASSGLAGGKGETQYF. The CDR3 DNA reads as TGTGCCAGCAGTGGACTAGCGGGGGGGAAAGGAGAGACCCAGTACTTC.

Details on this clone: Other DNA sequences from this sample encode an identical CDR3 as well. This chain uses TRBV7-2 with TRBJ2-1; D is perhaps TRBD2 (7 bases). The CDR3 runs to 16 residues. V lost 1 base to trimming and J lost 0 bases, with 10 bases between them. Germline V gene lookup returns CDR1 SGHTA and CDR2 FQGNSA. Here the CDR3 DNA reads TGTGCCAGCAGCTTAGAGGGAGGGGGCTCCTACAATGAGCAGTTCTTC. Residues: CASSLEGGGSYNEQFF.

The V gene is TRBV12-5, the J gene TRBJ1-1, with TRBD1 as a possible D gene (6 bases). Germline V gene lookup returns CDR1 LGHNT and CDR2 FRNRAP. The CDR3 covers 14 residues. V lost 4 bases to trimming and J lost 0 bases, with 9 bases between them. The CDR3 nucleotides read TGTGCTAGTGGTTCAGGGGCCGTGAACACTGAAGCTTTCTTT. Translated: CASGSGAVNTEAFF.

This chain uses TRBV7-9 with TRBJ2-7; the match to TRBD1 covers 9 bases. Germline V CDR1 and CDR2: SEHNR, FQNEAQ (reference sequence). This CDR3 is built from 15 residues. Losses at the gene ends were 4 bases for V and 3 bases for J; bases not matched to a gene: 7. Written as DNA, the CDR3 is TGTGCCAGCAGCTCAACAGGGGGCGAGGGCTACGAGCAGTACTTC. It specifies CASSSTGGEGYEQYF.

The chain is built from TRBV9 and TRBJ1-2, with TRBD1 as a possible D gene (6 bases). Germline V gives CDR1 SGDLS, CDR2 YYNGEE. V was cut by 4 bases and J by 7 bases, with 17 bases left in between. This CDR3 region has 14 residues. DNA of the CDR3: TGTGCCAGCAGCCCTAACAGGGCAGGTAGTGGCTACACCTTC. It yields the protein CASSPNRAGSGYTF.

The V and J genes are TRBV19 and TRBJ2-1, with 7 bases that match TRBD2. Germline V CDR1 and CDR2: LNHDA, SQIVND (reference sequence). V dropped 5 bases and J dropped 8; count of bases not matched to a gene: 15. CDR3 length equals 16 residues. The CDR3, as DNA: TGTGCCAGTAGTCGACCTTTGAGAGCGGGGAAGGATGAGCAGTTCTTC. It is translated as CASSRPLRAGKDEQFF.

The chain is built from TRBV2 and TRBJ1-5; tentative D call: TRBD1 (5 bases). The CDR3 totals 15 residues. From germline, CDR1 is SNHLY and CDR2 FYNNEI. V was clipped by 4 bases and J by 1 base, with 11 bases between them. In nucleotides, the CDR3 is TGTGCCAGCAGTGCCGAGGCAGGGAGCAATCAGCCCCAGCATTTT. Its translation is CASSAEAGSNQPQHF.

This rearrangement joins TRBV19 to TRBJ2-3, with a weak D call TRBD1 (5 bases). Trimming stripped 2 bases from V and 7 bases from J, with 25 bases between. Germline assignment: CDR1 LNHDA and CDR2 SQIVND (reference sequence). The CDR3 runs 18 residues. The CDR3 protein is CASSIILLRQGQANTQYF. CDR3 in DNA: TGTGCCAGTAGTATAATCCTGCTGCGGCAGGGCCAGGCAAATACGCAGTATTTT.

This sequence joins TRBV3-1 (or the pseudogene TRBV3-2) and TRBJ1-3, with 8 bases identical to TRBD1. From germline, CDR1 is LGHDT and CDR2 YNNKEL (reference sequence). V was clipped by 4 bases and J by 1 base; unmatched bases: 6. The length of the CDR3 is 16 residues. CDR3 amino acids: CASSPRDRSSGNTIYF. The CDR3 bases are TGTGCCAGCAGCCCGAGGGACAGGTCGTCTGGAAACACCATATATTTT.

The CDR3 here is CASSRGRSTYNEQFF. In DNA form, the CDR3 reads TGTGCCAGCAGCCGAGGTCGGAGTACCTACAATGAGCAGTTCTTC. The chain joins TRBV9 to TRBJ2-1; D remains unclear. Trimming removed 4 bases from V and 2 bases from J, with 13 bases in between. The CDR3 covers 15 residues. CDR1 is SGDLS, CDR2 YYNGEE, per germline.